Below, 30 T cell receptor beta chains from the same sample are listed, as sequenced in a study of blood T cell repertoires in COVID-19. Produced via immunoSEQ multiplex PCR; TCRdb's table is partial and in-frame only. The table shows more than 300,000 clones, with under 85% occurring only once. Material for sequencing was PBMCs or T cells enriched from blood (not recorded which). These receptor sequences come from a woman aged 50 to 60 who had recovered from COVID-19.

CDR3 sequence reads: CASSLVTGGLNTGELFF. CDR3 DNA sequence: TGTGCCAGCAGCTTAGTTACAGGGGGCTTGAACACCGGGGAGCTGTTTTTT. The gene calls are TRBV13 and TRBJ2-2, with 9 bases matching TRBD1. The V gene end was trimmed by 1 base and the J gene end by 1 base; junction bases not matched to a gene: 4. Germline V gene lookup returns CDR1 PRHDT and CDR2 FYEKMQ (reference sequence). CDR3 length equals 17 residues.

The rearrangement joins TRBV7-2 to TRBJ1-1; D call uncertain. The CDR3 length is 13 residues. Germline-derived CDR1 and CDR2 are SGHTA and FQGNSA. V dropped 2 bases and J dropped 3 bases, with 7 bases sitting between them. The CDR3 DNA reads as TGTGCCAGCAGCTTAAAACGCGACACTGAAGCTTTCTTT. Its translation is CASSLKRDTEAFF.

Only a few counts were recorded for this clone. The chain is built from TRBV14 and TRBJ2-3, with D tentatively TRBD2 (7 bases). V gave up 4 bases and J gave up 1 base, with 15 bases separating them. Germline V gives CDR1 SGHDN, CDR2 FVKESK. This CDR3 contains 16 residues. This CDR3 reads CASSPGGGLGTDTQYF. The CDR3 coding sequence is TGTGCCAGCAGCCCCGGCGGGGGCCTTGGCACAGATACGCAGTATTTT.

DNA for the CDR3: TGTGCCTGGCTGGAGGGAGATCCGAATGGCTACACCTTC. It codes for CAWLEGDPNGYTF. This chain uses TRBV30 with TRBJ1-2; no clear D. Trimming pared 5 bases from V and 6 bases from J, leaving 16 bases between. Germline values: CDR1 GTSNPN, CDR2 SVGIG (reference sequence). This CDR3 spans 13 amino acids.

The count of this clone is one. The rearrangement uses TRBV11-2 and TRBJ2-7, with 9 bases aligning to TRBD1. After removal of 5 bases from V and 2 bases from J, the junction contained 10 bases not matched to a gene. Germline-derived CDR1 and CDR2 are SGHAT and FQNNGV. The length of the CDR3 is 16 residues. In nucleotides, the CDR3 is TGTGCCAGCAGCCACGGCGGGACAGGGTGGACCTACGAGCAGTACTTC. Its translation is CASSHGGTGWTYEQYF.

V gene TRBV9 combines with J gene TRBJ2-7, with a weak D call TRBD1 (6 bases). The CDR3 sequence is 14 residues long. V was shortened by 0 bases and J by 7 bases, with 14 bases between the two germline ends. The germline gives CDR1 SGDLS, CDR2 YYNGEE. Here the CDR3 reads CASSVAPDRREQYF. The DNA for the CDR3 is TGTGCCAGCAGCGTAGCTCCCGACAGGCGGGAGCAGTACTTC.

Here the CDR3 DNA reads TGTGCCAGCAGTGAGGAACAGGGGGCGGGTGGCTACACCTTC. Protein product: CASSEEQGAGGYTF. The chain joins TRBV2 to TRBJ1-2; the match to TRBD1 covers 9 bases. Per germline, CDR1 SNHLY and CDR2 FYNNEI. J was trimmed by 7 bases and V by 3 bases; bases with no gene match: 6. The CDR3 spans 14 residues.

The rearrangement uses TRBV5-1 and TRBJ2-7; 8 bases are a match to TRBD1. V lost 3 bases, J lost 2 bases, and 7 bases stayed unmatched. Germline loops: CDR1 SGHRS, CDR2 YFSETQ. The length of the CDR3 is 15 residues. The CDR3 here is CASSSGTGVTYEQYF. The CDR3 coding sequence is TGCGCCAGCAGCTCCGGGACAGGCGTTACCTACGAGCAGTACTTC.

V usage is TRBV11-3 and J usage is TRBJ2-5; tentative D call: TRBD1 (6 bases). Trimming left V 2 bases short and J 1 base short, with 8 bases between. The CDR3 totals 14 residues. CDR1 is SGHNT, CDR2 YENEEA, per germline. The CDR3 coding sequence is TGTGCCAGCAGCTTAATCAGGGGCCAAGAGACCCAGTACTTC. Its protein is CASSLIRGQETQYF.

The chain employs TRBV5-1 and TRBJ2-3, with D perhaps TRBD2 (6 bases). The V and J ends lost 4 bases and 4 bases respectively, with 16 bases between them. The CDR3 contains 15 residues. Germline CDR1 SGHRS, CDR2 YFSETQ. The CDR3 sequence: CASSPAGRQSDTQYF. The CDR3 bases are TGCGCCAGCAGCCCCGCGGGACGGCAGTCAGATACGCAGTATTTT.

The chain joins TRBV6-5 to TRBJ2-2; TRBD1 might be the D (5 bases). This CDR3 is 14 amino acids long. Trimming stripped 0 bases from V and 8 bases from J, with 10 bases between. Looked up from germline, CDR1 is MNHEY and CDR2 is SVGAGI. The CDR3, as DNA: TGTGCCAGCAGTTACTCAGGGGTGTCGGGGGAGCTGTTTTTT. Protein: CASSYSGVSGELFF.

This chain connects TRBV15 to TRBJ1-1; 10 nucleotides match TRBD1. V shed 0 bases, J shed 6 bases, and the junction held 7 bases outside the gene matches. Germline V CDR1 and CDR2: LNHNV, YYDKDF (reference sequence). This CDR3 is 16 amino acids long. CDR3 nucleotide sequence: TGTGCCACCAGCAGAGAGACAGGGGGCTTAGGGTCTGAAGCTTTCTTT. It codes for CATSRETGGLGSEAFF.

The CDR3 spells CASSARDRGPSFTDTQYF. CDR3 sequence (DNA): TGTGCCAGCAGCGCCCGGGACAGGGGACCCTCCTTCACAGATACGCAGTATTTT. This chain joins TRBV7-8 and TRBJ2-3, with 10 bases matching TRBD1. Germline-derived CDR1 and CDR2 are SGHVS and FQNEAQ. The CDR3 loop spans 18 amino acids. Trimming took 5 bases from V and 2 from J; bases not matched to a gene: 13.

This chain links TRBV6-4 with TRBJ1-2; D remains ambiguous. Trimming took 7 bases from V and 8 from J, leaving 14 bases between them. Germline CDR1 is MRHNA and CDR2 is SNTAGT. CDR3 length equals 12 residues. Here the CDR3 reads CASKNYEGGYTF. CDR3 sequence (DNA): TGTGCCAGCAAGAACTACGAGGGAGGCTACACCTTC.

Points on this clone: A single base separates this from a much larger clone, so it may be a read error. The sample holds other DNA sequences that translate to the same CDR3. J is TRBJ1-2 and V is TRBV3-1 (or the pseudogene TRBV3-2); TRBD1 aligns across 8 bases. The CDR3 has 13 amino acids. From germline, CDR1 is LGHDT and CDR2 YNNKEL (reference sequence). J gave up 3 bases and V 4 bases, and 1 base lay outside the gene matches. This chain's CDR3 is CASSPTGDYGYTF. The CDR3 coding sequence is TGTGCCAGCAGCCCGACAGGGGACTATGGCTACACCTTC.

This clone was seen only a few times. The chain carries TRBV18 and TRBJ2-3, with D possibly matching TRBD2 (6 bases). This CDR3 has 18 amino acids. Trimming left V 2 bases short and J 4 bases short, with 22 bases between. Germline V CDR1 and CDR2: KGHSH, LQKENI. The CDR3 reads CASSPYGAASDRPDTQYF. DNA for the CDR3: TGTGCCAGCTCACCATATGGAGCGGCTAGCGATCGCCCAGATACGCAGTATTTT. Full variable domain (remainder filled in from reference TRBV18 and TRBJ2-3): NAGVMQNPRHLVRRRGQEARLRCSPMKGHSHVYWYRQLPEEGLKFMVYLQKENIIDESGMPKERFSAEFPKEGPSILRIQQVVRGDSAAYFCASSPYGAASDRPDTQYFGPGTRLTVL.

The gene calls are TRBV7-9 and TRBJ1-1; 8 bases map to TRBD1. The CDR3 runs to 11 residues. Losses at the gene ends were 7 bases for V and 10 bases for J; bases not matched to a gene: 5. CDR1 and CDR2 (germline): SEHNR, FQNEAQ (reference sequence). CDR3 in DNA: TGTGCCAGCACCTCAGGACAGGGAGCTTTCTTT. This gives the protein CASTSGQGAFF.

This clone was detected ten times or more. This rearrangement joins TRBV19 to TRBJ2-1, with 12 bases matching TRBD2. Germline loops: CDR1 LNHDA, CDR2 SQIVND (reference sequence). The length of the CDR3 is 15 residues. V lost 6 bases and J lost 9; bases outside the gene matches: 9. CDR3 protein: CASRPPSGGAAEQFF. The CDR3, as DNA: TGTGCCAGTAGACCCCCTAGCGGGGGGGCTGCTGAGCAGTTCTTC.

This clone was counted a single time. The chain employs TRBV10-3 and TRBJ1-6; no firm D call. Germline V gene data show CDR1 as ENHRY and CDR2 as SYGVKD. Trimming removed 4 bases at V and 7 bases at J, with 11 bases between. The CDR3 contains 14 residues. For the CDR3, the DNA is TGTGCCATCAGTGCCGACTACAGAAATTCACCCCTCCACTTT. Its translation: CAISADYRNSPLHF.

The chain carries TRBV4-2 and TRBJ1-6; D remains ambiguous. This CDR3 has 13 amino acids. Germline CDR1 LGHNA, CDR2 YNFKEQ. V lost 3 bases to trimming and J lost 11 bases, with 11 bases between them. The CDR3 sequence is CASSHEKLPPLHF. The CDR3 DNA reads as TGTGCCAGCAGCCACGAAAAACTACCACCCCTCCACTTT.

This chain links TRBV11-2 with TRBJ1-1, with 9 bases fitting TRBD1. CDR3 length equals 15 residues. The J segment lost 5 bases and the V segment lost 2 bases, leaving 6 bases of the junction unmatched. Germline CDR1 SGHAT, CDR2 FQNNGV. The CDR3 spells CASSLNRGRITEAFF. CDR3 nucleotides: TGTGCCAGCAGCTTAAACAGGGGGCGAATTACTGAAGCTTTCTTT. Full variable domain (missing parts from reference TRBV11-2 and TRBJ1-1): EAGVAQSPRYKIIEKRQSVAFWCNPISGHATLYWYQQILGQGPKLLIQFQNNGVVDDSQLPKDRFSAERLKGVDSTLKIQPAKLEDSAVYLCASSLNRGRITEAFFGQGTRLTVV.

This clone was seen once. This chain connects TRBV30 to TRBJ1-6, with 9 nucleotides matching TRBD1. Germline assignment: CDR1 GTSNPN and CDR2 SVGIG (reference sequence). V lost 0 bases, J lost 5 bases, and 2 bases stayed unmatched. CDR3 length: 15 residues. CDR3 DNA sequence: TGTGCCTGGAGTGTCGGGACAGGGAATAATTCACCCCTCCACTTT. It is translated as CAWSVGTGNNSPLHF.

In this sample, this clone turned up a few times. In nucleotides, the CDR3 is TGTGCCAGCAGCCAAGATCGGGACAGGGGCGCGGGCTACACCTTC. Amino acids: CASSQDRDRGAGYTF. The chain has TRBV4-2 and TRBJ1-2; TRBD1 matches at 10 bases. Germline V gene data show CDR1 as LGHNA and CDR2 as YNFKEQ. V lost 0 bases and J lost 8; bases outside the gene matches: 6. The CDR3 is 15 residues long.

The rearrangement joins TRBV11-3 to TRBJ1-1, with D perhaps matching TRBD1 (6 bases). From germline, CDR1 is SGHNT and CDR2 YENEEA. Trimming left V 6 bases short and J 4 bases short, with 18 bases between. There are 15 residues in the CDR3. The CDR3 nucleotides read TGTGCCAGCAGTATTCTGGGGGGGCCCAGCACTGAAGCTTTCTTT. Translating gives CASSILGGPSTEAFF.

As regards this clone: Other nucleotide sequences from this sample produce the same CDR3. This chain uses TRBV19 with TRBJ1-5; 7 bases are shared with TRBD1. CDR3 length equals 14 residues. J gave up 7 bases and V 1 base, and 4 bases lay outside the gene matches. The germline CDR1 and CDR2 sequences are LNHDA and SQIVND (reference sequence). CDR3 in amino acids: CASSIGTGAQPQHF. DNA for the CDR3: TGTGCCAGTAGTATAGGCACAGGGGCCCAGCCCCAGCATTTT.

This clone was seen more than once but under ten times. The CDR3 is CASSLGHINSPLHF. The DNA of the CDR3 is TGTGCCAGCAGCTTGGGACATATTAATTCACCCCTCCACTTT. The chain links TRBV7-9 to TRBJ1-6; weak D call: TRBD1 (6 bases). The CDR3 has 14 amino acids. The germline V gene encodes CDR1 SEHNR and CDR2 FQNEAQ (reference sequence). Trimming shortened V by 3 bases and J by 6 bases, and 9 bases separated the two germline ends.

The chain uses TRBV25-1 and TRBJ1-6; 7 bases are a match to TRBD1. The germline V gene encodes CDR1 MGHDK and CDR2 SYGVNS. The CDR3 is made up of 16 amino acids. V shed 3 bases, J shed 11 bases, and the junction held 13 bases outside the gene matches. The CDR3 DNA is TGTGCCAGCAGTGAGGACCCGGGACAGCGGATCGCACCCCTCCACTTT. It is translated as CASSEDPGQRIAPLHF.

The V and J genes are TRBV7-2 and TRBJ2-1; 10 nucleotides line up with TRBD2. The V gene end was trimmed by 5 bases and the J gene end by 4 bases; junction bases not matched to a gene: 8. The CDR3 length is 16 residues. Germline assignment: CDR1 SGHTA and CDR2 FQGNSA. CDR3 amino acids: CASSVPGLAAYNEQFF. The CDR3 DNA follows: TGTGCCAGCAGCGTCCCCGGACTAGCGGCTTACAATGAGCAGTTCTTC. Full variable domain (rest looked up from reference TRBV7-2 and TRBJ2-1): GAGVSQSPSNKVTEKGKDVELRCDPISGHTALYWYRQSLGQGLEFLIYFQGNSAPDKSGLPSDRFSAERTGGSVSTLTIQRTQQEDSAVYLCASSVPGLAAYNEQFFGPGTRLTVL.

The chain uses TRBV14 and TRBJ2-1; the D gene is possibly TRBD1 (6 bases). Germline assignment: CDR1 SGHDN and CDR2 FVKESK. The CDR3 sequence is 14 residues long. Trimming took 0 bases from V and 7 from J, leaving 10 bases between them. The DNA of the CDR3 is TGTGCCAGCAGCCAAGAGCCAGGGGTTAATGAGCAGTTCTTC. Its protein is CASSQEPGVNEQFF.

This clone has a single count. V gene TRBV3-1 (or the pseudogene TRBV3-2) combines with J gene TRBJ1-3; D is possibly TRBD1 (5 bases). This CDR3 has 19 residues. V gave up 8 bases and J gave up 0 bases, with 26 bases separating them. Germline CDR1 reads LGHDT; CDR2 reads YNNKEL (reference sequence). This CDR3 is CASSRRPTGGDPSGNTIYF. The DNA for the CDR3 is TGTGCCAGCTCGCGGCGACCCACCGGGGGGGATCCCTCTGGAAACACCATATATTTT.